What follows are 19 T cell receptor beta chains derived from one specimen sequenced in a study of technical replicates of blood from a few donors. This table comes from immunoSEQ multiplex PCR, and its TCRdb copy is limited to in-frame clones, with some not included. The table has just over 75,000 clones, just under 95% seen once. Material: T cells isolated from PBMCs. All receptors derive from a human donor in good health.

The rearrangement links TRBV13 to TRBJ2-2; TRBD1 matches 12 bases. The CDR3 runs to 16 residues. CDR1 is PRHDT, CDR2 FYEKMQ, per germline (reference sequence). With V trimmed by 3 bases and J by 6 bases, 5 bases remained unmatched. CDR3 nucleotide sequence: TGTGCCAGCAGCTTCTTCGGGACAGGGGGCCCCGGGGAGCTGTTTTTT. The encoded protein is CASSFFGTGGPGELFF.

This chain links TRBV13 with TRBJ1-2; D perhaps matches TRBD1 (6 bases). Germline V lookup: CDR1 PRHDT, CDR2 FYEKMQ (reference sequence). The CDR3 spans 16 residues. The germline V and J ends were trimmed by 0 bases and 2 bases, with 13 bases remaining between them. CDR3 amino acids: CASSLGGGVLNYGYTF. CDR3 bases: TGTGCCAGCAGCTTAGGAGGGGGGGTCCTCAACTATGGCTACACCTTC.

V gene TRBV4-1 combines with J gene TRBJ2-3; possibly TRBD2 for D (6 bases). The V end lost 0 bases, the J end lost 5 bases, and 18 bases lay between the germline ends. CDR1 MGHRA and CDR2 YSYEKL come from the germline V gene. The CDR3 consists of 17 residues. DNA for the CDR3: TGCGCCAGCAGCCAAGAGGGGACGACCGGGCGGGGAGATACGCAGTATTTT. Translating it yields CASSQEGTTGRGDTQYF.

This chain connects TRBV5-1 to TRBJ2-1; TRBD1 matches 8 bases. With 4 bases clipped from V and 0 bases from J, the junction kept 3 bases outside the gene matches. In germline, CDR1 is SGHRS, CDR2 YFSETQ. The CDR3 runs to 15 residues. The CDR3 is CASSHDRGSYNEQFF. The DNA for the CDR3 is TGCGCCAGCAGCCACGACAGGGGCTCCTACAATGAGCAGTTCTTC.

The CDR3 DNA sequence: TGTGCCAGCTCGAAGCGGAGCTCCTACAATGAGCAGTTCTTC. This gives the protein CASSKRSSYNEQFF. The chain has TRBV6-1 and TRBJ2-1, with D possibly TRBD2 on 5 matching bases. This CDR3 is 14 amino acids long. Germline values: CDR1 MNHNS, CDR2 SASEGT. The V end was cut by 8 bases, the J end by 0 bases, with 11 bases between.

The chain is built from TRBV9 and TRBJ1-2; 8 nucleotides align to TRBD1. This CDR3 region has 14 residues. Losses at the gene ends were 6 bases for V and 2 bases for J; bases not matched to a gene: 6. The germline CDR1 and CDR2 sequences are SGDLS and YYNGEE. The CDR3 reads CASTQGAANYGYTF. The CDR3 DNA follows: TGTGCCAGCACCCAGGGGGCAGCGAACTATGGCTACACCTTC.

V and J are TRBV13 and TRBJ2-7; tentative D call: TRBD1 (6 bases). The V gene lost 3 bases and the J gene lost 1 base, with 7 bases spanning the gap. Per germline, CDR1 PRHDT and CDR2 FYEKMQ (reference sequence). This CDR3 contains 13 residues. The CDR3 nucleotides are TGTGCCAGCAGCTTTAGGGGGTCCTACGAGCAGTACTTC. This translates into CASSFRGSYEQYF.

The count of this clone is one. The V call is TRBV11-2, the J call TRBJ2-7; 8 positions match TRBD2. Germline V CDR1 and CDR2: SGHAT, FQNNGV. The length of the CDR3 is 15 residues. V lost 2 bases to trimming and J lost 3 bases; unmatched junction nucleotides: 6. The CDR3 region has the DNA TGTGCCAGCAGCTTAACGGATAGCGGGATCTACGAGCAGTACTTC. It codes for CASSLTDSGIYEQYF. Looking up the rest from reference TRBV11-2 and TRBJ2-7 gives the full variable domain: EAGVAQSPRYKIIEKRQSVAFWCNPISGHATLYWYQQILGQGPKLLIQFQNNGVVDDSQLPKDRFSAERLKGVDSTLKIQPAKLEDSAVYLCASSLTDSGIYEQYFGPGTRLTVT.

The chain combines TRBV5-1 with TRBJ2-5, with TRBD2 identical over 11 bases. The V gene end was trimmed by 4 bases and the J gene end by 5 bases; junction bases not matched to a gene: 10. The CDR3 runs to 16 residues. The germline V gene has CDR1 SGHRS and CDR2 YFSETQ. CDR3 loop: CASSLRLAGSGETQYF. The DNA for the CDR3 is TGCGCCAGCAGCCTCAGACTAGCGGGGAGTGGGGAGACCCAGTACTTC.

The chain uses TRBV9 and TRBJ1-1, with D uncertain. With 4 bases removed from V and 5 bases from J, the gap between germline ends came to 12 bases. Germline V gene data show CDR1 as SGDLS and CDR2 as YYNGEE. CDR3 length: 13 amino acids. In DNA form, the CDR3 reads TGTGCCAGCAGCCTAGGGCTTTGGACTGAAGCTTTCTTT. This gives the protein CASSLGLWTEAFF.

Concerning this clone itself: Germline and junction disagree at one end, which may indicate a read error. The chain joins TRBV7-7 to TRBJ2-1; TRBD2 agrees at 8 bases. The CDR3 totals 17 residues. From germline, CDR1 is SSHAT and CDR2 FNYEAQ (reference sequence). The CDR3 spells CASSLSGTPTTYNEQFF. The CDR3 bases are TGTGCTAGCAGCCTTAGCGGGACCCCGACTACTTACAATGAGCAGTTCTTC.

The chain employs TRBV19 and TRBJ1-5; 7 nucleotides align to TRBD1. The CDR3 consists of 17 residues. Germline V lookup: CDR1 LNHDA, CDR2 SQIVND (reference sequence). With V trimmed by 4 bases and J by 4 bases, 13 bases remained unmatched. The CDR3 nucleotides read TGTGCCAGTAGTAGTAGGGGGCTCGGAGGGCCAAATCAGCCCCAGCATTTT. Protein sequence: CASSSRGLGGPNQPQHF.

The chain carries TRBV2 and TRBJ1-4, with 7 positions matching TRBD1. J gave up 4 bases and V 6 bases, and 2 bases lay outside the gene matches. The CDR3 runs 13 residues. CDR1 and CDR2 (germline): SNHLY, FYNNEI. CDR3 protein: CASRTGNNEKLFF. The CDR3 DNA follows: TGTGCCAGCAGGACAGGGAATAATGAAAAACTGTTTTTT. Variable domain in full (rest from reference TRBV2 and TRBJ1-4): EPEVTQTPSHQVTQMGQEVILRCVPISNHLYFYWYRQILGQKVEFLVSFYNNEISEKSEIFDDQFSVERPDGSNFTLKIRSTKLEDSAMYFCASRTGNNEKLFFGSGTQLSVL.

This rearrangement joins TRBV2 to TRBJ2-2, with 7 bases matching TRBD2. The V and J ends lost 5 bases and 5 bases, in that order; junction bases with no gene match: 5. Germline V gene data show CDR1 as SNHLY and CDR2 as FYNNEI. The CDR3 is made up of 14 amino acids. The CDR3 loop reads CASSREAHTGELFF. The DNA for the CDR3 is TGTGCCAGCAGTCGGGAGGCGCATACCGGGGAGCTGTTTTTT.

The chain carries TRBV30 and TRBJ1-5; no clear D gene. The CDR3 extends over 12 amino acids. Germline V lookup: CDR1 GTSNPN, CDR2 SVGIG (reference sequence). V lost 5 bases and J lost 1, with 6 bases in between. In nucleotides, the CDR3 is TGTGCCTGGGGGCCGAGCAATCAGCCCCAGCATTTT. It is translated as CAWGPSNQPQHF.

This rearrangement joins TRBV5-8 to TRBJ2-7; D gene ambiguous. CDR1 and CDR2 (germline): SGHTS, YDEGEE. The CDR3 consists of 13 residues. Trimming removed 0 bases at V and 2 bases at J, with 6 bases between. The CDR3 loop is CASSLVTAYEQYF. The CDR3 coding sequence is TGTGCCAGCAGCTTGGTTACAGCCTACGAGCAGTACTTC.

The chain combines TRBV6-1 with TRBJ2-7; TRBD2 aligns across 10 bases. Germline loops: CDR1 MNHNS, CDR2 SASEGT. V trimming: 2 bases; J trimming: 4 bases; junction bases outside the gene matches: 5. CDR3 length: 15 amino acids. CDR3: CASSERASGSYEQYF. CDR3 in DNA: TGTGCCAGCAGTGAAAGGGCTAGCGGGAGTTACGAGCAGTACTTC.

J is TRBJ2-7 and V is TRBV5-1; perhaps TRBD2 as D (5 bases). The CDR3 totals 14 residues. Germline CDR1 is SGHRS and CDR2 is YFSETQ. V was shortened by 4 bases and J by 6 bases, with 17 bases between the two germline ends. The CDR3 DNA is TGCGCCAGCAGCCCGGACTCAAGTGGGCTCGAGCAGTACTTC. Protein: CASSPDSSGLEQYF.

The rearrangement uses TRBV28 and TRBJ2-1; D gene ambiguous. The CDR3 covers 12 residues. Germline values: CDR1 MDHEN, CDR2 SYDVKM. Trimming pared 5 bases from V and 14 bases from J, leaving 16 bases between. CDR3 DNA: TGTGCCAGCAGTCCCGACTCCGATTTTAAGTTCTTC. Its translation is CASSPDSDFKFF.